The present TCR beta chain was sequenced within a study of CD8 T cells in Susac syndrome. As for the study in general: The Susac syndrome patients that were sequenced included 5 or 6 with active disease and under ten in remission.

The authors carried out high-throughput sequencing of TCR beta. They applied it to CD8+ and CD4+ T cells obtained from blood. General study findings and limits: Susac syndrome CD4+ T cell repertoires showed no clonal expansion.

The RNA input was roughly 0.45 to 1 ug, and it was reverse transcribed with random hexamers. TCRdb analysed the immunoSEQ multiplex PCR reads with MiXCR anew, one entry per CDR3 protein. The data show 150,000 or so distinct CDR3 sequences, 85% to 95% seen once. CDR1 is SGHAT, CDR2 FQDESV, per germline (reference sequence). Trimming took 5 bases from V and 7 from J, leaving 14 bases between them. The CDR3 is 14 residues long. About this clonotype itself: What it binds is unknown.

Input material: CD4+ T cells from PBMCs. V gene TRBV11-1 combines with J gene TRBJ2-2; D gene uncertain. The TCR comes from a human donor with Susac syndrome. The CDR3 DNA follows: TGTGCCAGCAGCCCTAGTCAGCTCGACGGGGAGCTGTTTTTT. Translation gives CASSPSQLDGELFF.